The clone carrying this TCR beta chain was observed many times. No antigen is known for it. As originally analysed: A papillary thyroid cancer distant-metastasis classifier was built from CDR3 differences across clinicopathological groups. TCRdb re-called the PCR reads through MiXCR. The V and J calls, along with clone size, are taken from TCRdb and not from the paper's own processing. The data show some 30,000 clones, around 30% seen once. The data derive from a study of metastatic and nonmetastatic thyroid tumors. About the study: Thyroid patients, malignant and benign, had repertoires compared across blood and tumor or nodule tissue. Overall study findings and caveats: Malignant thyroid tumors reportedly had TCR beta diversity that was significantly higher than in benign nodules, in blood and tumor.

Unmatched junction bases numbered 7, after V lost 2 bases and J lost 4 bases. Per germline, CDR1 MDHEN and CDR2 SYDVKM. This CDR3 is 15 amino acids long. Before thyroid surgery, none of the patients had received any treatment. Specimen: blood. This receptor was taken from a female donor with papillary thyroid cancer or a benign thyroid nodule (not recorded which). Some clones in this sample may be carry-over from other donors' samples. J is TRBJ1-2 and V is TRBV28; 7 bases fit TRBD1. CDR3 sequence (DNA): TGTGCCAGCAGTTTAGGGGGACCAGGGGGCTATGGCTACACCTTC. It codes for CASSLGGPGGYGYTF.